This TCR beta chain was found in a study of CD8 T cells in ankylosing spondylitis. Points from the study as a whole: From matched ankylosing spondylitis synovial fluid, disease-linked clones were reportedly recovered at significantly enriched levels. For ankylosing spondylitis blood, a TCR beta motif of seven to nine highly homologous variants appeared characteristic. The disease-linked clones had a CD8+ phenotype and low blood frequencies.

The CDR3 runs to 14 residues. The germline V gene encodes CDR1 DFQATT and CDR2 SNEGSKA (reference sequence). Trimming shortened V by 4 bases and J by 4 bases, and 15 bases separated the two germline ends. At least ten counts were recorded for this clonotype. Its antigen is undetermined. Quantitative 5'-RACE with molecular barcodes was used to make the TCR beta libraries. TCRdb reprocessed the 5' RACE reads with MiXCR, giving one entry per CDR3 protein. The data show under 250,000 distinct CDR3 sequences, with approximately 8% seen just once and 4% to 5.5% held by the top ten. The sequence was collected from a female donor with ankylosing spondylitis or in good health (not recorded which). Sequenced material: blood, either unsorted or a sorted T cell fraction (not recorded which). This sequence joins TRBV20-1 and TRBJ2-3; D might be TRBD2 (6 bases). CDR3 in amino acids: CSAISGRGPDTQYF. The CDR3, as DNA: TGCAGTGCTATTAGCGGAAGAGGGCCAGATACGCAGTATTTT.